The source of this T cell receptor (beta chain) is a study of T cell responses to AZD1222 COVID-19 vaccine. Study overall: Both about-4-week and about-12-week second-dose recipients were combined. Findings and caveats of the study: Baseline serostatus was positive in only six AZD1222 recipients.

Data came from immunoSEQ multiplex PCR; TCRdb stores just in-frame clones and leaves some out. Among some 190,000 clones listed, around 88% were seen once. Worth noting for this clone: Its cognate antigen is unknown.

Germline V gene lookup returns CDR1 SGHDT and CDR2 YYEEEE. J was trimmed by 0 bases and V by 4 bases; bases with no gene match: 9. The CDR3 is 18 residues long. The clonotype comes from an adult in good health. The sample consisted of peripheral blood, taken on day 0 of AZD1222 vaccination. J is TRBJ2-7 and V is TRBV5-6, with 14 bases identical to TRBD2. CDR3 in amino acids: CASSPGTSGGKSSYEQYF. For the CDR3, the DNA is TGTGCCAGCAGCCCCGGGACTAGCGGGGGCAAAAGCTCCTACGAGCAGTACTTC.